These 7 T cell receptor beta chains were all obtained from the same sample, sequenced in a study of blood T cells in healthy people across ages. Combining a sample-barcoded 5' primer with a J-beta primer mix, a second PCR ran for about 6 to 11 cycles. MiXCR, applied by TCRdb to the 5' RACE reads, yields one record per CDR3 protein. The profile shows 800,000 to 950,000 distinct CDR3 sequences, approximately 35% of them singletons. Material for sequencing was blood. These receptors came from a young man in good health.

With regard to this clonotype: A much larger clone differs from this one at a single base, so this may be a read error. The chain carries TRBV12-3 or TRBV12-4 and TRBJ2-1; 9 bases are a match to TRBD1. There are 15 residues in the CDR3. V dropped 6 bases and J dropped 8; count of bases not matched to a gene: 11. The CDR3 protein is CASRKPQGALYEQFF. CDR3 in DNA: TGTGCCAGCAGAAAACCACAGGGGGCCCTCTATGAGCAGTTCTTC.

V usage is TRBV12-3 or TRBV12-4 and J usage is TRBJ1-1; a weak D match, TRBD1 (6 bases). The CDR3 extends over 13 amino acids. Trimming stripped 6 bases from V and 0 bases from J, with 8 bases between. CDR3 loop: CASRTGMNTEAFF. CDR3 DNA sequence: TGTGCCAGCAGGACAGGTATGAACACTGAAGCTTTCTTT.

The gene calls are TRBV7-9 and TRBJ1-5, with a tentative D call TRBD1 (5 bases). The CDR3 runs 14 residues. With 3 bases removed from V and 6 bases from J, the gap between germline ends came to 12 bases. Germline V lookup: CDR1 SEHNR, CDR2 FQNEAQ (reference sequence). CDR3 sequence (DNA): TGTGCCAGCAGCTTTCAGGGAGAGGGTCAGCCCCAGCATTTT. Translated, it gives CASSFQGEGQPQHF.

This clonotype was observed a handful of times. CDR3 sequence (DNA): TGTGCCAGCAGCCAATGGGGGACTGTCAAAAACATTCAGTACTTC. Translating it yields CASSQWGTVKNIQYF. This chain links TRBV7-9 with TRBJ2-4; tentative D call: TRBD2 (6 bases). V dropped 5 bases and J dropped 3 bases, with 14 bases sitting between them. The germline CDR1 and CDR2 sequences are SEHNR and FQNEAQ (reference sequence). The length of the CDR3 is 15 residues.

V gene TRBV10-3 combines with J gene TRBJ1-2; 10 bases are shared with TRBD1. V shed 10 bases and J 4 bases; nucleotides not matched to a gene: 9. This CDR3 contains 14 residues. Germline V gene sequence: CDR1 ENHRY, CDR2 SYGVKD. The CDR3 DNA follows: TGTGCCACCTCCGGGACAGGGGTTGGCTATGGCTACACCTTC. As protein: CATSGTGVGYGYTF.

This clonotype came up a few times. The V and J genes are TRBV4-1 and TRBJ2-3; D unresolved. The CDR3 totals 13 residues. Trimming removed 0 bases at V and 5 bases at J, with 6 bases between. Germline CDR1 and CDR2: MGHRA and YSYEKL. Here the CDR3 reads CASSQEEKDTQYF. In DNA form, the CDR3 reads TGCGCCAGCAGCCAAGAAGAGAAAGATACGCAGTATTTT.

The rearrangement joins TRBV19 to TRBJ2-7; D perhaps matches TRBD2 (5 bases). This CDR3 spans 13 amino acids. Trimming pared 7 bases from V and 6 bases from J, leaving 16 bases between. Per the germline V gene, CDR1 is LNHDA and CDR2 is SQIVND (reference sequence). CDR3 sequence reads: CASNTGMSGEQYF. CDR3 nucleotides: TGTGCCAGTAATACTGGGATGAGCGGCGAGCAGTACTTC.